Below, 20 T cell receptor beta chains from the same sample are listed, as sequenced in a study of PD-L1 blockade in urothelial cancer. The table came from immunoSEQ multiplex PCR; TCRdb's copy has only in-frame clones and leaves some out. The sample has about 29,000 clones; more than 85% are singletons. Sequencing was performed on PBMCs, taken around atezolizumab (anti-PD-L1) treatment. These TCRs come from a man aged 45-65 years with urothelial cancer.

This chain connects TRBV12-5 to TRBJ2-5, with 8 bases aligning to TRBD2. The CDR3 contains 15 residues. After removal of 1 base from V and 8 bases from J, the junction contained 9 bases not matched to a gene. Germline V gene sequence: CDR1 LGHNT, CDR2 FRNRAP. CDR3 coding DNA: TGTGCTAGTGGTTTGGCAGCGGGAGAGGGGAGAACCCAGTACTTC. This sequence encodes CASGLAAGEGRTQYF.

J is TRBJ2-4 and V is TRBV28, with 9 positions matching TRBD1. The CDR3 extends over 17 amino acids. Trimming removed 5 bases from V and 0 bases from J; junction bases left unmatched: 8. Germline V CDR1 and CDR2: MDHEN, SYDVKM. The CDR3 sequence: CASSPATGGLAKNIQYF. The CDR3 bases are TGTGCCAGCAGTCCCGCCACAGGGGGCCTAGCCAAAAACATTCAGTACTTC.

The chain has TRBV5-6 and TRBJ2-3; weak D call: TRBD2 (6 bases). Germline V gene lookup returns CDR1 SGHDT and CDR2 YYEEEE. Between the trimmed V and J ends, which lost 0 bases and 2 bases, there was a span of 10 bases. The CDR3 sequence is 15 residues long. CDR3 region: CASSLGGDPTDTQYF. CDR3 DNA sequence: TGTGCCAGCAGCTTGGGGGGGGACCCCACAGATACGCAGTATTTT.

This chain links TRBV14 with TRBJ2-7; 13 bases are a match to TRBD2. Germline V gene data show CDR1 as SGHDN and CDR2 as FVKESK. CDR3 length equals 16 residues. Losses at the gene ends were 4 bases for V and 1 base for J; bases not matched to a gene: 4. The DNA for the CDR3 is TGTGCCAGCAGCCCAGGACTAGCGGGAGTGTCCTACGAGCAGTACTTC. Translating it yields CASSPGLAGVSYEQYF.

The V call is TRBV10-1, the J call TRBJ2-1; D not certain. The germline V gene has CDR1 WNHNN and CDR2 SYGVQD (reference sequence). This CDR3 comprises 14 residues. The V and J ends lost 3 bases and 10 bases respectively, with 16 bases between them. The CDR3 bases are TGCGCCAGCAGTGAAGTTACGGCAGCAGGCGAGCAGTTCTTC. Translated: CASSEVTAAGEQFF.

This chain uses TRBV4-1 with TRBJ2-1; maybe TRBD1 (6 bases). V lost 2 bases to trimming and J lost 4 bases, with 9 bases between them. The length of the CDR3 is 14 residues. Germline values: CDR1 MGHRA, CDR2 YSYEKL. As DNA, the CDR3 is TGCGCCAGCAGCCAACCCACAGGGTACAATGAGCAGTTCTTC. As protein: CASSQPTGYNEQFF.

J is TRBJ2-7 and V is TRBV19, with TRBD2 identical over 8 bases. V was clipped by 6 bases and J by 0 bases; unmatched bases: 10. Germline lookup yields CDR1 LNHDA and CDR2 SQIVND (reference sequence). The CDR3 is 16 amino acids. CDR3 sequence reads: CASSLTGGRGSYEQYF. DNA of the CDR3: TGTGCCAGTAGCTTGACGGGAGGGAGGGGCTCCTACGAGCAGTACTTC.

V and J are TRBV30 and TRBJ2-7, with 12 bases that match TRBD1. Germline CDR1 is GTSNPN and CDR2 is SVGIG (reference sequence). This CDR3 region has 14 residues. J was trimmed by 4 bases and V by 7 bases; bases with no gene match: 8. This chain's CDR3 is CAYGRDRGLYEQYF. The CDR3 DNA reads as TGTGCCTACGGCCGGGACAGGGGGCTATACGAGCAGTACTTC.

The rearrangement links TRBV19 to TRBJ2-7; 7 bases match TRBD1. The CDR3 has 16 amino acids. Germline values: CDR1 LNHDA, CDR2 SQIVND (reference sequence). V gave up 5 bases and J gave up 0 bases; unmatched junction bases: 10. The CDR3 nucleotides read TGTGCCAGTAGTGGGCGGAGGACAGGAGACTCCTACGAGCAGTACTTC. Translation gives CASSGRRTGDSYEQYF.

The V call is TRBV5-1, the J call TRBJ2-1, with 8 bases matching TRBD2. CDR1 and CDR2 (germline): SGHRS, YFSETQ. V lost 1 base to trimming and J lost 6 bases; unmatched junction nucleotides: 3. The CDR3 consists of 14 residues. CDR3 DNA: TGCGCCAGCAGCTTGCGGGGGGGCCCCAATGAGCAGTTCTTC. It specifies CASSLRGGPNEQFF.

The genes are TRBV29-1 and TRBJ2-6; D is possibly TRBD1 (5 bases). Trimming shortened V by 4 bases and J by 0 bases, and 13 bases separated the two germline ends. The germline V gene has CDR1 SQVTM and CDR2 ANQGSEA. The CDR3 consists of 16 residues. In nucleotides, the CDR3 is TGCAGCGTTGGGTCGGCAGGGATCTCTGGGGCCAACGTCCTGACTTTC. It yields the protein CSVGSAGISGANVLTF.

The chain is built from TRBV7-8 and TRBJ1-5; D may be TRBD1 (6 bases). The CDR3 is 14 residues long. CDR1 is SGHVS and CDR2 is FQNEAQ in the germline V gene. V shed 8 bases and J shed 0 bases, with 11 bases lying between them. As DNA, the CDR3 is TGTGCCAGCGAACGGACAGCTAGCAATCAGCCCCAGCATTTT. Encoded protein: CASERTASNQPQHF.

The chain's CDR3 is CASSSRDRGRVAKNIQYF. The DNA for the CDR3 is TGTGCCAGCAGTTCCCGGGACAGGGGGCGTGTGGCCAAAAACATTCAGTACTTC. The chain uses TRBV2 and TRBJ2-4, with 12 positions matching TRBD1. CDR1 and CDR2 (germline): SNHLY, FYNNEI. Unmatched junction bases numbered 9, after V lost 5 bases and J lost 1 base. The length of the CDR3 is 18 residues.

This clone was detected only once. The CDR3 DNA is TGTGCCAGCAGCCGCCCCAATCCGGACAGAAATCAGCCCCAGCATTTT. Protein: CASSRPNPDRNQPQHF. J is TRBJ1-5 and V is TRBV5-6, with D perhaps matching TRBD1 (6 bases). The germline V gene encodes CDR1 SGHDT and CDR2 YYEEEE. The V and J ends lost 4 bases and 4 bases respectively, with 18 bases between them. The CDR3 runs 16 residues. Using reference TRBV5-6 and TRBJ1-5 for the parts outside the CDR3, the full variable domain is DAGVTQSPTHLIKTRGQQVTLRCSPKSGHDTVSWYQQALGQGPQFIFQYYEEEERQRGNFPDRFSGHQFPNYSSELNVNALLLGDSALYLCASSRPNPDRNQPQHFGDGTRLSIL.

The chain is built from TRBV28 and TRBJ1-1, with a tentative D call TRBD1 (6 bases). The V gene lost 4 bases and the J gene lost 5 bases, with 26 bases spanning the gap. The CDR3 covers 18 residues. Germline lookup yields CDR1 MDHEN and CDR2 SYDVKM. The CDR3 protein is CASSYDFGLRGPGTEAFF. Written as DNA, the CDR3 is TGTGCCAGCAGTTACGACTTTGGTCTCAGGGGCCCCGGAACTGAAGCTTTCTTT.

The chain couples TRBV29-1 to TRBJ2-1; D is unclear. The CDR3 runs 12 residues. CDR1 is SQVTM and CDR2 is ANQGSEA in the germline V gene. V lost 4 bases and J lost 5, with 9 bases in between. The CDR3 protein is CSVGSADNEQFF. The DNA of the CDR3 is TGCAGCGTTGGAAGCGCCGACAATGAGCAGTTCTTC.

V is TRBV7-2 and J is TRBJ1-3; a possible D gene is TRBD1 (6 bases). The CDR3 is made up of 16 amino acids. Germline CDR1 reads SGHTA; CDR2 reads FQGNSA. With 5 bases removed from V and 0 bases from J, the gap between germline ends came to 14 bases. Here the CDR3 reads CASSQTGTLSGNTIYF. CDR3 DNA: TGTGCCAGCAGCCAAACCGGGACACTCTCTGGAAACACCATATATTTT.

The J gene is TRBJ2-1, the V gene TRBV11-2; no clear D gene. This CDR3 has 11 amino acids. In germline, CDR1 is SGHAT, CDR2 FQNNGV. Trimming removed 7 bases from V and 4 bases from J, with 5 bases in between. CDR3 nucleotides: TGTGCCAGCACCGGTTACAATGAGCAGTTCTTC. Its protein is CASTGYNEQFF.

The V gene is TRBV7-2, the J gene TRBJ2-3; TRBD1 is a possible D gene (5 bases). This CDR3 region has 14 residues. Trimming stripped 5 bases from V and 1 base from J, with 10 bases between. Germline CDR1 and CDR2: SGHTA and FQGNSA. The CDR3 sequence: CASSPETGTDTQYF. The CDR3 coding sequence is TGTGCCAGCAGCCCCGAGACAGGCACAGATACGCAGTATTTT.

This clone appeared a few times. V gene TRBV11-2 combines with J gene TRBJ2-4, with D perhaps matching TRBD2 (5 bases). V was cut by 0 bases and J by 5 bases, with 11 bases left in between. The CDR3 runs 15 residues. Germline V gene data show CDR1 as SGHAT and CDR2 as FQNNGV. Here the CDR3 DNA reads TGTGCCAGCAGCTTAGAGGCGGGCCGGCAAAACATTCAGTACTTC. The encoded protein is CASSLEAGRQNIQYF. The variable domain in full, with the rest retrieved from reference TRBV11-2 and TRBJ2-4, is EAGVAQSPRYKIIEKRQSVAFWCNPISGHATLYWYQQILGQGPKLLIQFQNNGVVDDSQLPKDRFSAERLKGVDSTLKIQPAKLEDSAVYLCASSLEAGRQNIQYFGAGTRLSVL.